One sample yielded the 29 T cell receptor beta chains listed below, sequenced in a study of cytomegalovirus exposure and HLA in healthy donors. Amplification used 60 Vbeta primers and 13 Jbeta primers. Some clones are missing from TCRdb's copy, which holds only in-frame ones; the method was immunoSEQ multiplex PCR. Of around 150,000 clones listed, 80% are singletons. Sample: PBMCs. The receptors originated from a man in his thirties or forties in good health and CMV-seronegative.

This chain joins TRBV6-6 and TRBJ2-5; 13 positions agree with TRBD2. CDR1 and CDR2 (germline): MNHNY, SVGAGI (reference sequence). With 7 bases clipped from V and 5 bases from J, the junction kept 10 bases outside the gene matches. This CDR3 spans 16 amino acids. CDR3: CASTPTSGRALETQYF. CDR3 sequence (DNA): TGTGCCAGCACTCCTACTAGCGGGAGGGCCTTGGAGACCCAGTACTTC.

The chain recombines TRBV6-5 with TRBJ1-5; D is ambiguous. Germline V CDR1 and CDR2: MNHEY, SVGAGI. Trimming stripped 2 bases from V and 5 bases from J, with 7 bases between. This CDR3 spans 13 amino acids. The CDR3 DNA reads TGTGCCAGCAGTTACCTGAGGGATCAGCCCCAGCATTTT. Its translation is CASSYLRDQPQHF.

Written as DNA, the CDR3 is TGTGCCACCAGCAGAGATCGGGACAAACCTAGCACAGATACGCAGTATTTT. Amino acid sequence: CATSRDRDKPSTDTQYF. The chain is built from TRBV15 and TRBJ2-3; the D gene is possibly TRBD1 (6 bases). Trimming cost V 0 bases and J 0 bases, with 13 bases left between them. In germline, CDR1 is LNHNV, CDR2 YYDKDF (reference sequence). The CDR3 has 17 amino acids.

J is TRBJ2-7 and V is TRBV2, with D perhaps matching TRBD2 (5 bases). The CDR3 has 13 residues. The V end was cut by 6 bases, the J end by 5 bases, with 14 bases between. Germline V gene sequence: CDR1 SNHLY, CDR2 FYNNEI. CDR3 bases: TGTGCCAGCAGCCCCCCACCAGCGGACGAGCAGTACTTC. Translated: CASSPPPADEQYF.

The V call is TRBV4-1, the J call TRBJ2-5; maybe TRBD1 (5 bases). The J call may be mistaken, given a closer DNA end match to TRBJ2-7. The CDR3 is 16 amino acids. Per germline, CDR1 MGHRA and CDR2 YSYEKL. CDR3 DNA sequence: TGCGCCAGCAGCCAAGATAATGGGGCTTGGTACGCCGAGCAGTACTTC. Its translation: CASSQDNGAWYAEQYF.

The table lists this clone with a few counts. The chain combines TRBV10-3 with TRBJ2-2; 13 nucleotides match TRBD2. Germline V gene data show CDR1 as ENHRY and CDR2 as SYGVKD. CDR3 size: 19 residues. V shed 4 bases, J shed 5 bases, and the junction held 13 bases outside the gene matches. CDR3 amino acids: CAISGSLGLAGASTGELFF. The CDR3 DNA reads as TGTGCCATCAGTGGATCTCTTGGACTAGCGGGAGCTTCTACCGGGGAGCTGTTTTTT.

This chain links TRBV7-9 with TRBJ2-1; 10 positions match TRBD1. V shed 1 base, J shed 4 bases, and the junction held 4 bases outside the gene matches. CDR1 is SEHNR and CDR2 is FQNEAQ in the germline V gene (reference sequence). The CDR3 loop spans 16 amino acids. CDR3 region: CASSLVGTGVYNEQFF. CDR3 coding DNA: TGTGCCAGCAGCTTAGTCGGGACAGGGGTTTACAATGAGCAGTTCTTC.

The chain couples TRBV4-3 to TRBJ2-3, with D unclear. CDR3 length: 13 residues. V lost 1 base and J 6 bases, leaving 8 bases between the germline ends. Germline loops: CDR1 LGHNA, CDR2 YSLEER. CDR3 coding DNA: TGCGCCAGCAGCCAAGTGGGCGTGGATACGCAGTATTTT. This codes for CASSQVGVDTQYF.

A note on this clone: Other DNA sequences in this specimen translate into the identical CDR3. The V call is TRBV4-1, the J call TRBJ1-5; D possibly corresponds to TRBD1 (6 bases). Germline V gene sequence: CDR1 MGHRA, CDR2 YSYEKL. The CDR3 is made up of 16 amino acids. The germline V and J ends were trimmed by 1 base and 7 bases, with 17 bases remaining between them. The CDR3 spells CASSQGLLGAGQPQHF. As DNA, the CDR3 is TGCGCCAGCAGCCAAGGTCTCTTGGGGGCAGGACAGCCCCAGCATTTT.

The CDR3 region has the DNA TGTGCCAGCAGTGAACAGGGCGAGGATACGCAGTATTTT. It translates to CASSEQGEDTQYF. This chain connects TRBV6-1 to TRBJ2-3; a weak D match, TRBD1 (5 bases). CDR1 and CDR2 from the germline V gene are MNHNS and SASEGT. With 2 bases removed from V and 6 bases from J, the gap between germline ends came to 9 bases. The CDR3 is made up of 13 amino acids.

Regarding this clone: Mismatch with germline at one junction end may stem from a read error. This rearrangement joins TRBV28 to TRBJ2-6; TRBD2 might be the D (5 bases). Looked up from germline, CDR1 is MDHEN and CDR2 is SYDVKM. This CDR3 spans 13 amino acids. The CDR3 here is CASSEAGVNVLTF. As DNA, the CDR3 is TGTGCCAGCAGTGAGGCCGGGGTCAACGTCCTGACTTTC.

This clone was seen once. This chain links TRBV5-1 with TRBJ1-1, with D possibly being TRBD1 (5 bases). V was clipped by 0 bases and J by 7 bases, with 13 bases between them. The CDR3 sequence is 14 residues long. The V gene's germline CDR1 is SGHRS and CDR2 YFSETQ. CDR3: CASSLGWGSVEAFF. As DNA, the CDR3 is TGCGCCAGCAGCTTGGGATGGGGCTCGGTTGAAGCTTTCTTT.

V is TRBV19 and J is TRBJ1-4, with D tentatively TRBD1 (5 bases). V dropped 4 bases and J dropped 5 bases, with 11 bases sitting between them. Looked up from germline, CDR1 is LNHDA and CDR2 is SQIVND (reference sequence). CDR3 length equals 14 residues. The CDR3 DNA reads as TGTGCCAGTAGTAGCTCCGGGGGAAATGAAAAACTGTTTTTT. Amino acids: CASSSSGGNEKLFF.

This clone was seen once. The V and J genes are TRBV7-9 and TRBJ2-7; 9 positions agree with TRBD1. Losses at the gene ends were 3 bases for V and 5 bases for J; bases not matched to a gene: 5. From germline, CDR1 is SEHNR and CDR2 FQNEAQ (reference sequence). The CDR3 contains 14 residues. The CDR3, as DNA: TGTGCCAGCAGCTTTCGGACAGGGGATGACGAGCAGTACTTC. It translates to CASSFRTGDDEQYF. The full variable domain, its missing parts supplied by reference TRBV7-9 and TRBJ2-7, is DTGVSQNPRHKITKRGQNVTFRCDPISEHNRLYWYRQTLGQGPEFLTYFQNEAQLEKSRLLSDRFSAERPKGSFSTLEIQRTEQGDSAMYLCASSFRTGDDEQYFGPGTRLTVT.

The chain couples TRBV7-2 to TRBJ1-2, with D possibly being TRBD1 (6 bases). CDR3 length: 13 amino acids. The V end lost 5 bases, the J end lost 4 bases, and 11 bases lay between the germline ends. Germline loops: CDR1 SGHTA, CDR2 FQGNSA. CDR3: CASSPDRSYGYTF. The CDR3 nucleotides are TGTGCCAGCAGCCCCGACAGGTCCTATGGCTACACCTTC.

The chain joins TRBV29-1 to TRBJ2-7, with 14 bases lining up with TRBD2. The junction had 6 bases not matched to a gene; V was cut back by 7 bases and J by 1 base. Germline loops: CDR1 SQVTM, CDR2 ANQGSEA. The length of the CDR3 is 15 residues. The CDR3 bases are TGCAGCGCTGCGGGACTAGCGGGAGCTTCCTACGAGCAGTACTTC. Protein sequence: CSAAGLAGASYEQYF.

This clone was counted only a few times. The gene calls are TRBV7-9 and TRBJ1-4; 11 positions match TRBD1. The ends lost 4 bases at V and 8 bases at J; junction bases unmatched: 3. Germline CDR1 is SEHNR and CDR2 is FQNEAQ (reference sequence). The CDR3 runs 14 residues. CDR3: CASSWGQGEEKLFF. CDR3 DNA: TGTGCCAGCAGCTGGGGACAGGGGGAGGAAAAACTGTTTTTT.

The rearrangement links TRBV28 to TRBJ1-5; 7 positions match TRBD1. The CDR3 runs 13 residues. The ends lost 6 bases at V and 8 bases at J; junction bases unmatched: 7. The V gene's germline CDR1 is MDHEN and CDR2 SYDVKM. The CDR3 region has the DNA TGTGCCAGCAGCTTGACAGGGTCCGAGCCCCAGCATTTT. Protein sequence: CASSLTGSEPQHF.

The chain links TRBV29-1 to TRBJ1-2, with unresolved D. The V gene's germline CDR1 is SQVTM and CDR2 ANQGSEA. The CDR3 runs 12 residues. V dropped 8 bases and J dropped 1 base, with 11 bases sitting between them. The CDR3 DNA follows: TGCAGCACTTCCCCCTATAACTATGGCTACACCTTC. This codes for CSTSPYNYGYTF.

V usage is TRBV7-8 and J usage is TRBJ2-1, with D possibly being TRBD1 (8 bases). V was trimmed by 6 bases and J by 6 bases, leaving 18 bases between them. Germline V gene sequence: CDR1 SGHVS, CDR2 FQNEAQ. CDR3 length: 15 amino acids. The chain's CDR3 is CASSKQGEGRNEQFF. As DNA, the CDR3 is TGTGCCAGCAGTAAACAGGGGGAGGGCCGCAATGAGCAGTTCTTC.

This CDR3 is CASSPPSARGYYEQYF. In DNA form, the CDR3 reads TGTGCCAGCAGCCCCCCGTCCGCTCGTGGCTACTACGAGCAGTACTTC. The chain uses TRBV14 and TRBJ2-5, with D hard to call. The assigned J gene may be wrong: the sequence end matches TRBJ2-7 better. Germline CDR1 reads SGHDN; CDR2 reads FVKESK. The CDR3 loop spans 16 amino acids.

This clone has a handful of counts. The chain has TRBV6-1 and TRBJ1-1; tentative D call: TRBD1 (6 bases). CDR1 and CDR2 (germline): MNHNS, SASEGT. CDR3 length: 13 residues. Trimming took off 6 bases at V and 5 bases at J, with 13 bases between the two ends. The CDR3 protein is CASSGQIGTEAFF. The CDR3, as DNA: TGTGCCAGCAGCGGACAGATCGGGACTGAAGCTTTCTTT.

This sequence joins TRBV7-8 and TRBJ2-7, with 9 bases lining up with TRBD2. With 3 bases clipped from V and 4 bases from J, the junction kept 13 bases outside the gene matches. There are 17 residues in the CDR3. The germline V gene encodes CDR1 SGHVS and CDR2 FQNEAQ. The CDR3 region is CASSFKSSGSYGYEQYF. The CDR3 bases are TGTGCCAGCAGCTTCAAGAGTAGCGGGAGCTACGGGTACGAGCAGTACTTC.

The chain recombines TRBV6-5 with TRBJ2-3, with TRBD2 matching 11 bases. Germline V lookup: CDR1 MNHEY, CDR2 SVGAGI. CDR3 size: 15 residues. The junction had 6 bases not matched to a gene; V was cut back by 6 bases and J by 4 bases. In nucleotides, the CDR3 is TGTGCCAGCAGCTCGACTAGCGGGGCGGCAGATACGCAGTATTTT. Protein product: CASSSTSGAADTQYF.

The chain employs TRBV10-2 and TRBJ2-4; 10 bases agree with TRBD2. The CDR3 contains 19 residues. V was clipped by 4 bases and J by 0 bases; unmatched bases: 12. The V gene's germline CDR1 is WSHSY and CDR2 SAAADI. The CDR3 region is CASSAGGLAVNLAKNIQYF. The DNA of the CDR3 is TGCGCCAGCAGTGCCGGTGGACTAGCGGTTAATCTAGCCAAAAACATTCAGTACTTC.

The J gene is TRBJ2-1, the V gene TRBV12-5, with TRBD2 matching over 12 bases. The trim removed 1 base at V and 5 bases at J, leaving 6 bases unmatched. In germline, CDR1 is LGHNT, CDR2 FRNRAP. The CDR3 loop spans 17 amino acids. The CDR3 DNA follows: TGTGCTAGTGGTTTGGCCACTAGCGGGAGGCCCCACAATGAGCAGTTCTTC. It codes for CASGLATSGRPHNEQFF.

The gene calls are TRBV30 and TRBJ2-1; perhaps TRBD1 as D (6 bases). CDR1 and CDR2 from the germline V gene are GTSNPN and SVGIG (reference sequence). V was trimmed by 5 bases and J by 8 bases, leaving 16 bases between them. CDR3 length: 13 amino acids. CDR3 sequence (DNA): TGTGCCTGGGGAACAGGGATCGGCGATGAGCAGTTCTTC. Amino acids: CAWGTGIGDEQFF.

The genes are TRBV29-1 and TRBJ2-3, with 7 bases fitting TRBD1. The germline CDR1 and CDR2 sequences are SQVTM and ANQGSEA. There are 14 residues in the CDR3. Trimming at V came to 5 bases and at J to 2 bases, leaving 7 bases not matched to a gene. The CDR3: CSVRRGTVTDTQYF. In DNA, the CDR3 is TGCAGCGTTAGAAGGGGGACAGTCACAGATACGCAGTATTTT.

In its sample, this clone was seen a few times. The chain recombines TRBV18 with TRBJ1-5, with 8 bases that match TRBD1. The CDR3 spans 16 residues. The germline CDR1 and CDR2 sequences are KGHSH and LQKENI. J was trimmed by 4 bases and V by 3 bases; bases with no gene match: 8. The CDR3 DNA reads TGTGCCAGCTCACCCAGCGGCTACAGGGGGAATCAGCCCCAGCATTTT. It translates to CASSPSGYRGNQPQHF.